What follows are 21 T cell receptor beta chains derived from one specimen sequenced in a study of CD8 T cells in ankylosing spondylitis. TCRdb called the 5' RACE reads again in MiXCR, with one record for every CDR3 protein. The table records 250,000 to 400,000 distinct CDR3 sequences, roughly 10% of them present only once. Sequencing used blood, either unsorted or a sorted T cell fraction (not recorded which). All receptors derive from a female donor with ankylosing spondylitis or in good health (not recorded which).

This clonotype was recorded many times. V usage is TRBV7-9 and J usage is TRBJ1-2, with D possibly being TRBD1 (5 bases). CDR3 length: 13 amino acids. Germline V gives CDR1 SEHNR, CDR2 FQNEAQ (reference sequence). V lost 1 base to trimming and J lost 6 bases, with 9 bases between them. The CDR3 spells CASSLGTRNGYTF. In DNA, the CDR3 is TGTGCCAGCAGCTTAGGGACACGGAATGGCTACACCTTC.

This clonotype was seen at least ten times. CDR3: CSASPATSSTDTQYF. CDR3 DNA sequence: TGCAGTGCTAGTCCGGCAACATCTAGCACAGATACGCAGTATTTT. The chain combines TRBV20-1 with TRBJ2-3; D gene unclear. The CDR3 consists of 15 residues. Germline CDR1 reads DFQATT; CDR2 reads SNEGSKA (reference sequence). The ends were cut back, 3 bases at V and 0 bases at J, with 13 bases in the middle.

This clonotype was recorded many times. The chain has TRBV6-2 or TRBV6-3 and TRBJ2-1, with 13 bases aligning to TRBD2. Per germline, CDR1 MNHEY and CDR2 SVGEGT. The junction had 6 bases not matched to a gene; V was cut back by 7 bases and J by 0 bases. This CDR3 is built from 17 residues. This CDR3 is CASIGTSGISSYNEQFF. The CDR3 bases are TGTGCCAGCATCGGGACTAGCGGGATAAGCTCCTACAATGAGCAGTTCTTC.

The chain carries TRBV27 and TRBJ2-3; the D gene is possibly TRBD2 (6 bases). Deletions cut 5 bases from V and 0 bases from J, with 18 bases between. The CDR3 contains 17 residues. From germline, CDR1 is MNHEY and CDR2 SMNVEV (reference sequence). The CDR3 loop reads CASSPQISGPSTDTQYF. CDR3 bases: TGTGCCAGCAGTCCTCAAATAAGCGGGCCTAGCACAGATACGCAGTATTTT.

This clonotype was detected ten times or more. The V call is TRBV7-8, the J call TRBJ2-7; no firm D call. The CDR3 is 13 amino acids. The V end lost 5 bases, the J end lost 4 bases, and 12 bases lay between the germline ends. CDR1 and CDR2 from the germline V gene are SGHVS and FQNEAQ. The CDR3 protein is CASSQDTLYEQYF. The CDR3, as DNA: TGTGCCAGCAGCCAGGATACCCTGTACGAGCAGTACTTC.

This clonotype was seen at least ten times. This chain's CDR3 is CSASTSYRGPADTQYF. The CDR3 nucleotides are TGCAGTGCTAGCACGTCGTACAGGGGGCCGGCAGATACGCAGTATTTT. The chain employs TRBV20-1 and TRBJ2-3, with 9 bases identical to TRBD1. CDR1 is DFQATT, CDR2 SNEGSKA, per germline (reference sequence). The ends lost 3 bases at V and 4 bases at J; junction bases unmatched: 11. The CDR3 loop spans 16 amino acids.

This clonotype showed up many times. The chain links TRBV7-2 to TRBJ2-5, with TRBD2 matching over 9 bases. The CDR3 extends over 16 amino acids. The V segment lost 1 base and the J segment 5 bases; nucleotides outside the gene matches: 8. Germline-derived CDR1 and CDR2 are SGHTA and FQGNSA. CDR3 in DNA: TGTGCCAGCAGCTTAGTTGCGGGAGGGCAGGCTGAGACCCAGTACTTC. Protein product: CASSLVAGGQAETQYF.

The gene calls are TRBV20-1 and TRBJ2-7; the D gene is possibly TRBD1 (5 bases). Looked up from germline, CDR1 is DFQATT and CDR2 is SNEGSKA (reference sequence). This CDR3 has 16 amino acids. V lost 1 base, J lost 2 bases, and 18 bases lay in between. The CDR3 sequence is CSARGVTGDRAYEQYF. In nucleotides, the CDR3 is TGCAGTGCTAGAGGGGTGACGGGTGACAGAGCCTACGAGCAGTACTTC.

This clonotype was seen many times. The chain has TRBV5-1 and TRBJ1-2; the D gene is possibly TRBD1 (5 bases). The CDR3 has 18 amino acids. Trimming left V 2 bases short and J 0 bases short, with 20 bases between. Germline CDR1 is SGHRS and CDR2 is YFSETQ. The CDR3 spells CASSLIPGRDRSNYGYTF. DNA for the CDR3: TGCGCCAGCAGCTTAATTCCGGGCCGGGACCGCTCTAACTATGGCTACACCTTC.

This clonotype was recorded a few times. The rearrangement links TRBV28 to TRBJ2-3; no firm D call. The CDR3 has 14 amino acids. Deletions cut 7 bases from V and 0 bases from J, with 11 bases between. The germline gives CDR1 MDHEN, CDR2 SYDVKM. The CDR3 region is CASKGPTSTDTQYF. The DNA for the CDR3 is TGTGCCAGCAAAGGACCCACGAGCACAGATACGCAGTATTTT.

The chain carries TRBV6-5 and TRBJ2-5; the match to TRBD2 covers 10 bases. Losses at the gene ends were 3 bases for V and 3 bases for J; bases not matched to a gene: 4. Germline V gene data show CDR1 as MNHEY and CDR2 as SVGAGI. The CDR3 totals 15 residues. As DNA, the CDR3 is TGTGCCAGCAGTTATAGCGGGGGGCCCAAAGAGACCCAGTACTTC. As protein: CASSYSGGPKETQYF.

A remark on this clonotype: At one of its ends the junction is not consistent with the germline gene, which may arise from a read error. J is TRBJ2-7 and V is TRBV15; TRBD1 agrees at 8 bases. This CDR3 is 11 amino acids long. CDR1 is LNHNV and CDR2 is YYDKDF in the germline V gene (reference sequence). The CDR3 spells CATSSPGQVDF. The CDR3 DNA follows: TGTGCCACCAGCAGCCCGGGACAGGTGGACTTC. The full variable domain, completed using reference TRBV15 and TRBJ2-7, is DAMVIQNPRYQVTQFGKPVTLSCSQTLNHNVMYWYQQKSSQAPKLLFHYYDKDFNNEADTPDNFQSRRPNTSFCFLDIRSPGLGDTAMYLCATSSPGQVDFGPGTRLTVT.

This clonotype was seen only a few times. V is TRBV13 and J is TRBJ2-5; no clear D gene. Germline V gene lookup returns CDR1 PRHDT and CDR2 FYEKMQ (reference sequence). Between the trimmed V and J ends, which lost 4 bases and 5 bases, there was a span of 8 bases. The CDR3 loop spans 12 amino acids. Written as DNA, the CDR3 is TGTGCCAGCAGCTCCGGTGTCGAGACCCAGTACTTC. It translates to CASSSGVETQYF.

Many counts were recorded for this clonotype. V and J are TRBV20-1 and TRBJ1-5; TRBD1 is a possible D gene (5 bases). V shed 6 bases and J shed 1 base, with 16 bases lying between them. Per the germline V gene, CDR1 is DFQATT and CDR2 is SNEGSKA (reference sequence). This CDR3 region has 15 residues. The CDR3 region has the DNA TGCAGTGCCGATGGACGGGGGGAGAGCAATCAGCCCCAGCATTTT. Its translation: CSADGRGESNQPQHF.

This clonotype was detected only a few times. CDR3 protein: CASTHSPTTYEQYF. The DNA for the CDR3 is TGTGCCAGCACCCATTCCCCCACCACCTACGAGCAGTACTTC. The rearrangement joins TRBV7-8 to TRBJ2-7; no clear D gene. V lost 7 bases to trimming and J lost 2 bases, with 15 bases between them. Per the germline V gene, CDR1 is SGHVS and CDR2 is FQNEAQ. CDR3 length: 14 residues. The complete variable domain, with remaining parts taken from reference TRBV7-8 and TRBJ2-7, reads GAGVSQSPRYKVAKRGQDVALRCDPISGHVSLFWYQQALGQGPEFLTYFQNEAQLDKSGLPSDRFFAERPEGSVSTLKIQRTQQEDSAVYLCASTHSPTTYEQYFGPGTRLTVT.

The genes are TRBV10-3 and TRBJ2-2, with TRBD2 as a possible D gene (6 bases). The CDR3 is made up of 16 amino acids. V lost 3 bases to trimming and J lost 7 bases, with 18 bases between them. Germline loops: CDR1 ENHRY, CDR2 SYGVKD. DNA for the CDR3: TGTGCCATCAGTGAACCGGGTCGGACGGAGGGCGGGGAGCTGTTTTTT. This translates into CAISEPGRTEGGELFF.

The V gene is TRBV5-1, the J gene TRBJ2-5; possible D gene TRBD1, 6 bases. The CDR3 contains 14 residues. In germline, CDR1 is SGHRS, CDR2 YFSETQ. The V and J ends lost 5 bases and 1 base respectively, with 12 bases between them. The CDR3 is CASSLTGIQETQYF. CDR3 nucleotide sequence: TGCGCCAGCAGTTTGACAGGTATCCAAGAGACCCAGTACTTC.

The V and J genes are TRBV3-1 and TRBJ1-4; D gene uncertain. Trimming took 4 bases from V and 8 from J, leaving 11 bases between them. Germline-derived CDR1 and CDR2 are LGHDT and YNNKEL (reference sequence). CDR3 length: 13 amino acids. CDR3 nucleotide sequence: TGTGCCAGCAGCCCGTTAGTTGGGGAAAAACTGTTTTTT. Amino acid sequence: CASSPLVGEKLFF.

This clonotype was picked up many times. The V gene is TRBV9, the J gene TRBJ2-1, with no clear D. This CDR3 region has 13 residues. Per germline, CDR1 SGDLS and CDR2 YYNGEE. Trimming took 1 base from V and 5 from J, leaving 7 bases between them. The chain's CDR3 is CASSVLGHNEQFF. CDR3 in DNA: TGTGCCAGCAGCGTACTGGGTCACAATGAGCAGTTCTTC.

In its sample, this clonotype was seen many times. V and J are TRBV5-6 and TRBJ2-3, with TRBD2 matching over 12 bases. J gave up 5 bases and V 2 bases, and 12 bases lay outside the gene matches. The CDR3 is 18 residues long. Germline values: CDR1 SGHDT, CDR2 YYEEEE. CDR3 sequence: CASSLLAGGSLKGDTQYF. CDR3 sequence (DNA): TGTGCCAGCAGCTTACTAGCGGGGGGCAGTTTAAAGGGAGATACGCAGTATTTT.

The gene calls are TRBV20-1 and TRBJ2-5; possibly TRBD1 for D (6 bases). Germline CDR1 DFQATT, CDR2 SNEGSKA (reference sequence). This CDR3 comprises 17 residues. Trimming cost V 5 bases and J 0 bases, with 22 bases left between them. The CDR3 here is CSADPMLRTGNQETQYF. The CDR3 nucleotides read TGCAGTGCTGATCCGATGTTACGCACAGGGAACCAAGAGACCCAGTACTTC.